These 9 T cell receptor beta chains were sequenced from one sample in a study of cytomegalovirus exposure and HLA in healthy donors. In the PCR, 60 Vbeta and 13 Jbeta primers were used. The data were produced by immunoSEQ multiplex PCR, yet TCRdb's version contains in-frame clones alone and is incomplete. The sample contains approximately 160,000 clones, 77% of which appear only once. Sequencing input: PBMCs. The source is a woman aged 25 to 39 in good health and CMV-seronegative.

In its sample, this clone was seen a few times. The chain has TRBV6-5 and TRBJ2-7, with 10 bases that match TRBD2. Germline trimming cut 8 bases from V and 4 bases from J; bases unmatched to any gene: 5. CDR3 length equals 13 residues. The germline gives CDR1 MNHEY, CDR2 SVGAGI. The CDR3 bases are TGTGCCAGCGGACTAGCGGTCGGGTACGAGCAGTACTTC. The encoded protein is CASGLAVGYEQYF.

The V and J genes are TRBV7-9 and TRBJ2-3; no definite D call. The CDR3 is made up of 11 amino acids. CDR1 and CDR2 (germline): SEHNR, FQNEAQ (reference sequence). The germline V and J ends were trimmed by 3 bases and 6 bases, with 4 bases remaining between them. The CDR3, as DNA: TGTGCCAGCAGCTTTTCGGATACGCAGTATTTT. Its protein is CASSFSDTQYF.

The chain uses TRBV28 and TRBJ1-1; perhaps TRBD1 as D (6 bases). From germline, CDR1 is MDHEN and CDR2 SYDVKM. This CDR3 region has 14 residues. The germline V and J ends were trimmed by 6 bases and 3 bases, with 14 bases remaining between them. The DNA for the CDR3 is TGTGCCAGCAGACCTGGACAGACTTACACTGAAGCTTTCTTT. Protein product: CASRPGQTYTEAFF. The whole variable domain, remainder taken from reference TRBV28 and TRBJ1-1, is DVKVTQSSRYLVKRTGEKVFLECVQDMDHENMFWYRQDPGLGLRLIYFSYDVKMKEKGDIPEGYSVSREKKERFSLILESASTNQTSMYLCASRPGQTYTEAFFGQGTRLTVV.

The chain recombines TRBV28 with TRBJ2-7, with 7 nucleotides matching TRBD1. Looked up from germline, CDR1 is MDHEN and CDR2 is SYDVKM. The V gene end was trimmed by 6 bases and the J gene end by 7 bases; junction bases not matched to a gene: 15. CDR3 length: 15 residues. This chain's CDR3 is CASSEGGGWPAEQYF. The CDR3 bases are TGTGCCAGCAGCGAAGGGGGCGGGTGGCCCGCTGAGCAGTACTTC.

A single count supports this clone. The chain employs TRBV5-1 and TRBJ1-1; 7 positions match TRBD1. Germline values: CDR1 SGHRS, CDR2 YFSETQ. The CDR3 contains 14 residues. V trimming: 3 bases; J trimming: 5 bases; junction bases outside the gene matches: 7. Here the CDR3 DNA reads TGCGCCAGCAGCTCAACAGGGGATCGTACTGAAGCTTTCTTT. As protein: CASSSTGDRTEAFF.

Here the CDR3 DNA reads TGTGCCAGCTCACCACTGGGGCCTCCGTCCCAAGAGACCCAGTACTTC. Protein product: CASSPLGPPSQETQYF. The gene calls are TRBV18 and TRBJ2-5, with D possibly TRBD1 on 5 matching bases. Trimming removed 1 base from V and 1 base from J, with 13 bases in between. CDR3 size: 16 residues. From germline, CDR1 is KGHSH and CDR2 LQKENI.

A single count supports this clone. The V call is TRBV9, the J call TRBJ2-7; TRBD2 matches at 7 bases. The junction had 10 bases not matched to a gene; V was cut back by 4 bases and J by 6 bases. Germline lookup yields CDR1 SGDLS and CDR2 YYNGEE. The CDR3 sequence is 14 residues long. The DNA of the CDR3 is TGTGCCAGCAGCTCAGCGGGACTCGGCGCCGAGCAGTACTTC. Protein: CASSSAGLGAEQYF.

In this sample, this clone turned up once. One end of the junction does not line up with germline, which may come from a read error. The CDR3 loop reads CAWNPGSSNIGELFF. The CDR3 coding sequence is TGTGCCTGGAATCCGGGTTCTAGTAACATCGGGGAGCTGTTTTTT. The chain recombines TRBV30 with TRBJ2-2, with D hard to call. CDR1 is GTSNPN, CDR2 SVGIG, per germline (reference sequence). The CDR3 runs to 15 residues.

The CDR3 nucleotides read TGCGCCAGCAGCTTGTGGACAGAAACCTACGAGCAGTACTTC. This codes for CASSLWTETYEQYF. This rearrangement joins TRBV5-1 to TRBJ2-7, with a weak D call TRBD1 (6 bases). Germline V gene data show CDR1 as SGHRS and CDR2 as YFSETQ. CDR3 length: 14 residues. With 1 base removed from V and 2 bases from J, the gap between germline ends came to 10 bases.